This T cell receptor (beta chain) derives from a study of identical twins listed by TCRdb under 2016. General notes on the study: To test whether fetal clonotypes persist, the study used deep sequencing on TCR alpha and beta repertoires from monozygotic twins, unrelated adults of various ages, and cord blood. To rule out contamination, the twin experiments were replicated at different times with different library preparation protocols.

This clonotype came up once. Its cognate antigen has yet to be identified. The record has no base qualities; no much larger clone is one base away. CDR1 and CDR2, looked up from the germline V gene, are SQVTM and ANQGSEA. V and J lose 5 bases and 0 bases, and a span of 6 bases separates them. Its CDR3 holds 12 amino acids, cysteine through phenylalanine. The entry retains the CDR3 DNA only, 36 bases that are in frame from base 1. All donors were healthy Caucasians. The twin cohort consisted of three pairs of female monozygotic twins, all aged roughly 18 to 29 years. CD4+ and CD8+ T cell populations were isolated with positive isolation kits from Invitrogen. The library was produced with 5' RACE. TCRdb shows the sequencer as Illumina HiSeq 2000. Template switching introduced a universal primer binding site; the final cDNA contained a unique molecular identifier, enabling accurate counting of TCR cDNA molecules. Specific primers in the conserved constant-segment region were used to synthesize first-strand cDNA for TCR alpha and beta chains. To control for contamination, every cDNA library was double barcoded, receiving both a SMART-Mk sample barcode and Illumina barcodes. TruSeq adapter sequences and Illumina sample barcodes were added in two successive PCR steps. The Illumina HiSeq platform was used with custom primers to sequence TCR alpha and beta cDNA libraries. On the authors' methods: MiGEC was used to process raw reads and extract unique molecular identifiers, and MiXCR was used to find CDR3 positions. Recombination models were inferred per individual with the repgenHMM and IGoR tools using an EM algorithm. The tcR package in R was used for shared clonotype analysis, with sharing normalized by the product of cloneset sizes. To study raw recombination without the effects of thymic and clonal selection, out-of-frame nonproductive sequences were analyzed. TCRdb reworked the public reads: Q25 trimming with fastp, MiXCR clone assembly, productive beta chains retained. Duplicate CDR3 protein sequences are folded into a single record with the most common DNA and genes. TCRdb, not the original authors, processed these V and J calls. Here the sample has 500,000 to 650,000 distinct CDR3 sequences; about 20% occur a single time. The ten top clones hold approximately 0.48% of the sample.

General findings and caveats noted by the study authors: Zero-insertion analyses could be partly confounded by invariant T cells such as MAIT and iNKT, though diverse VJ usage argued against such confounding for most clonotypes. Fewer insertions were carried by abundant cord blood beta clonotypes, a similar but weaker trend appeared in young adult naive repertoires, and no such trend appeared in memory repertoires. The excess sharing between twins in beta out-of-frame sequences was weaker because fewer shared sequences reduced the signal-to-noise ratio. Because the same donors could not be followed over many years, the conclusions depended on cross-sectional statistical analysis. Compared with coincidental sharing between unrelated individuals, out-of-frame TCR alpha sequences shared between twins had an excess of sequences with low generation probability. Out-of-frame TCR alpha sharing in monozygotic twins was systematically underestimated by recombination models, whereas sharing between unrelated individuals was in agreement with the recombination models.

These data were also reused for a study on yellow fever vaccine responses in identical twins. As that second study puts it: The T cell response to vaccination in identical twins was reported by the authors to appear partly convergent and partly personalized. In identical twins, the study followed T cell clones that responded to the vaccine with precision.

The TCR sequence derives from a woman aged 18-29 years in good health. Sequencing was carried out using CD4+ T cells sorted from blood. The chain employs TRBV29-1 and TRBJ2-3, with the identity of the D gene unclear. The CDR3 in this case is CSVSGSTDTQYF. The nucleotide sequence is given as TGCAGCGTTTCCGGTAGCACAGATACGCAGTATTTT.